This T cell receptor beta chain appears in the sequencing data of a study of T-cell reconstitution after alpha-beta-depleted transplantation in children. General study results and limits: T-cell numbers and diversity one year post-transplant derived largely from freshly generated T cells. It was surviving recipient T cells and thymic progenitors that gave some patients high TCRbeta diversity at day 60.

On this clonotype itself: What it recognizes is unknown.

Using unique molecular identifiers, the investigators prepared the TCRbeta library. TCRdb called the PCR reads again in MiXCR, with one record for every CDR3 protein. The sample includes 140,000 to 150,000 distinct CDR3 sequences, around 8.5% seen only once; the top ten take less than 20%. Germline-derived CDR1 and CDR2 are SEHNR and FQNEAQ (reference sequence). Losses at the gene ends were 4 bases for V and 4 bases for J; bases not matched to a gene: 8. This CDR3 has 17 residues. The source is a female patient aged 2-9 years who had a stem cell transplant for congenital amegakaryocytic thrombocytopenia, so the T cells may come from the graft donor. This specimen consisted of PBMCs, mostly from graft donor cells, obtained 180 days after TCRalphabeta/CD19-depleted stem cell transplant. The rearrangement uses TRBV7-9 and TRBJ2-2; 11 nucleotides line up with TRBD2. CDR3 amino acids: CASSSLLAGGLTGELFF. The CDR3 DNA is TGTGCCAGCAGCTCACTCCTAGCGGGGGGCCTCACCGGGGAGCTGTTTTTT. Supplemented by reference TRBV7-9 and TRBJ2-2, the full variable domain reads DTGVSQNPRHKITKRGQNVTFRCDPISEHNRLYWYRQTLGQGPEFLTYFQNEAQLEKSRLLSDRFSAERPKGSFSTLEIQRTEQGDSAMYLCASSSLLAGGLTGELFFGEGSRLTVL.